What follows is one TCR beta chain and its context. What it recognizes is unknown. This sample was included in a study of shared clonotypes between healthy human individuals. Study conclusions and caveats: Generally, naive subsets (rather than memory subsets) showed larger estimated richness. Non-shared clonotypes showed lower generation probabilities than clonotypes common to all four donors.

The junction had 9 bases not matched to a gene; V was cut back by 7 bases and J by 9 bases. Germline V gives CDR1 SNHLY, CDR2 FYNNEI. The CDR3 has 13 residues. Produced via immunoSEQ multiplex PCR; TCRdb's table is partial and in-frame only. The repertoire holds 2 million to 2.5 million clones, with over 90% as singletons. The chain joins TRBV2 to TRBJ2-1; 7 bases align to TRBD2. The receptor was derived from a man aged 18 to 29 in good health. Some clones in this sample may be carry-over from other donors' samples. The sequenced sample consisted of naive CD4+ T cells from PBMCs. Specified subset: CD45RA+ positively selected. The DNA for the CDR3 is TGTGCCAGCATCGGGGGAGGGAGGCCTGAGCAGTTCTTC. Translated, it gives CASIGGGRPEQFF.